This is a list of T cell receptor beta chains from one sample in a study of radiotherapy plus CTLA-4 blockade in lung cancer. Libraries were prepared by immunoSEQ multiplex PCR; TCRdb keeps only in-frame clonotypes and omits some of them. This table has approximately 50,000 clones, approximately 82% appearing once. The source was peripheral blood, collected from a patient treated with radiotherapy plus ipilimumab. These receptors were taken from a human donor with non-small cell lung cancer whose response to radiotherapy plus ipilimumab could not be evaluated. The CDR3 runs from the conserved cysteine through the conserved F or W. D genes are given only for firm matches. Clone size is not always given. Where it is, it says once, few, many or a class for expanded clones.

TRBJ1-4 | NA | TRBV7-9 | NA | TGTGCCAGCAGCCGTGGACAGCGCGTAACTAATGAAAAACTGTTTTTT | CASSRGQRVTNEKLFF
TRBJ2-1 | NA | TRBV12-5 | NA | TGTGCTAGTGGTAGCTGGGCGGGTGGGATTAGTGAGCAGTTCTTC | CASGSWAGGISEQFF
TRBJ2-5 | NA | TRBV7-2 | NA | TGTGCCAGCAGCTTAGCGGGCCACCAAGAGACCCAGTACTTC | CASSLAGHQETQYF
TRBJ1-1 | NA | TRBV19 | NA | TGTGCCAGTACCCCCAACCCATTGAGCCTCGACAGGTTAATGATGAACACTGAAGCTTTCTTT | CASTPNPLSLDRLMMNTEAFF
TRBJ1-2 | NA | TRBV5-6 | NA | TGTGCCAGCAGCTTGATGGGGGCGGACTATGGCTACACCTTC | CASSLMGADYGYTF
TRBJ2-7 | NA | TRBV10-3 | TRBD2 | TGTGCCATCAGGGCCCCTAGCGGTAAACCCTACGAGCAGTACTTC | CAIRAPSGKPYEQYF
TRBJ2-3 | once | TRBV7-2 | TRBD2 | TGTGCCAGCAGTGCCCGGGGGGATTACACAGATACGCAGTATTTT | CASSARGDYTDTQYF
TRBJ2-1 | NA | TRBV6-5 | TRBD2 | TGTGCCAGCAGCGCCCCGGGACTAGCAGTAGAGCAGTTCTTC | CASSAPGLAVEQFF
TRBJ2-5 | NA | TRBV7-7 | NA | TGTGCCAGCAGCAACCCTGCGGGTCCGGGACAAGAGACCCAGTACTTC | CASSNPAGPGQETQYF
TRBJ1-2 | once | TRBV7-9 | TRBD1 | TGTGCCAGCAGCTTTTCTGGGGACAGGGGGCTCGGCTACACCTTC | CASSFSGDRGLGYTF
TRBJ2-5 | NA | TRBV28 | TRBD2 | TGTGCCAGCAGGACGTTAGCGGGAGAGGTGGAGACCCAGTACTTC | CASRTLAGEVETQYF
TRBJ2-3 | NA | TRBV6-5 | NA | TGTGCCAGCAGTTACTCGAAGGCAGGGCCGACAGATACGCAGTATTTT | CASSYSKAGPTDTQYF
TRBJ2-5 | NA | TRBV27 | NA | TGTGCCAGCAGTTATAGCACCCAAGAGACCCAGTACTTC | CASSYSTQETQYF
TRBJ2-5 | NA | TRBV5-6 | TRBD2 | TGTGCCAGCAGCCCCGGACTAGCGGAAGAGACCCAGTACTTC | CASSPGLAEETQYF
TRBJ2-5 | once | TRBV7-2 | TRBD2 | TGTGCCAGCAGCCGTAGAGCGGGAGAGGTAGGGGAGACCCAGTACTTC | CASSRRAGEVGETQYF
TRBJ2-2 | few | TRBV7-7 | NA | TGTGCCAGCAGGCCGGGATACACCGGGGAGCTGTTTTTT | CASRPGYTGELFF
TRBJ1-2 | NA | TRBV7-9 | TRBD1 | TGTGCCAGCAGCCCAAGTCCGGGACAGGGAATTGGTGGCTACACCTTC | CASSPSPGQGIGGYTF
TRBJ1-4 | NA | TRBV5-8 | TRBD1 | TGTGCCAGCAGCATCGACAGGGACGGCGAAAAACTGTTTTTT | CASSIDRDGEKLFF
TRBJ2-5 | NA | TRBV7-7 | TRBD2 | TGTGCCAGCAGCGGACTAGCGGGAGAGGAGACCCAGTACTTC | CASSGLAGEETQYF
TRBJ2-1 | NA | TRBV10-3 | TRBD2 | TGTGCCATCAGTGCTACTATTGGACTAGCGGGGAACAATGAGCAGTTCTTC | CAISATIGLAGNNEQFF
TRBJ2-4 | few | TRBV7-2 | TRBD1 | TGTGCCAGCAGCTTAGGAGTATCGTGGGGACAGGAGAAAAACATTCAGTACTTC | CASSLGVSWGQEKNIQYF
TRBJ2-3 | NA | TRBV7-2 | NA | TGTGCCAGCAGCTTAGCTAGAGGCACAGATACGCAGTATTTT | CASSLARGTDTQYF
TRBJ2-6 | NA | TRBV27 | TRBD1 | TGTGCCAGCAGTGGGGACAGGGGGCTTTTGGGAGGGGCCAACGTCCTGACTTTC | CASSGDRGLLGGANVLTF